Listed below are T cell receptor beta chains from one sample, sequenced in a study of OX40 agonist ivuxolimab in advanced cancers. TCRdb's table, derived via immunoSEQ multiplex PCR, lists solely in-frame clones and lacks some. Among about 64,000 clones, 88% were seen once, and the ten largest hold roughly 0.7%. Material: CD4+ or CD8+ T cells sorted from blood, obtained in a trial of the OX40 agonist ivuxolimab. These receptors came from an adult with an advanced solid tumor such as melanoma, head and neck, liver or kidney cancer. CDR3s include the opening cysteine and the closing phenylalanine or tryptophan. The D gene is left open where the match is weak. Where a row states a size, it is once, few, many or the class of an expanded clone; other rows omit it.

D: TRBD1; V: TRBV4-1; J: TRBJ2-2; size: once; DNA: TGCGCCAGCAGCCAAGATGGGACAGCGAACACCGGGGAGCTGTTTTTT; CDR3: CASSQDGTANTGELFF
D: TRBD2; V: TRBV30; J: TRBJ2-1; size: .; DNA: TGTGCCTGGTCCCTACGACTAGCGGGAACAAGCTACAATGAGCAGTTCTTC; CDR3: CAWSLRLAGTSYNEQFF
D: TRBD2; V: TRBV19; J: TRBJ2-2; size: .; DNA: TGTGCCAGTCGACTAGCGGAGAACACCGGGGAGCTGTTTTTT; CDR3: CASRLAENTGELFF
D: .; V: TRBV18; J: TRBJ2-5; size: .; DNA: TGTGCCAGCTCACCAAGCGTTGAGACCCAGTACTTC; CDR3: CASSPSVETQYF
D: TRBD1; V: TRBV5-4; J: TRBJ1-1; size: .; DNA: TGTGCCAGCAGCTCCTACAGACAGGGCCTGAACACTGAAGCTTTCTTT; CDR3: CASSSYRQGLNTEAFF
D: TRBD1; V: TRBV5-4; J: TRBJ2-2; size: .; DNA: TGTGCCAGCAGGCATACAGGGGGAAGAAGGGCCGGGGAGCTGTTTTTT; CDR3: CASRHTGGRRAGELFF
D: .; V: TRBV28; J: TRBJ1-1; size: .; DNA: TGTGCCAGCAGTTTCTCAGGACGCTCGAACACTGAAGCTTTCTTT; CDR3: CASSFSGRSNTEAFF
D: TRBD1; V: TRBV6-1; J: TRBJ1-2; size: .; DNA: TGTGCCATCAGTGTAAAGGGGGACAGCAATACCTTC; CDR3: CAISVKGDSNTF
D: TRBD1; V: TRBV6-1; J: TRBJ2-5; size: .; DNA: TGTGCCAGCAGCTCCGGGACAGGGGTCGAGACCCAGTACTTC; CDR3: CASSSGTGVETQYF
D: TRBD1; V: TRBV5-5; J: TRBJ1-4; size: .; DNA: TGTGCCAGCAGCTGGACAGGCATTAATGAAAAACTGTTTTTT; CDR3: CASSWTGINEKLFF
D: .; V: TRBV27; J: TRBJ1-2; size: few; DNA: TGTGCCAGCAGTTTGTTACCGGCTAACTATGGCTACACCTTC; CDR3: CASSLLPANYGYTF
D: .; V: TRBV7-8; J: TRBJ1-2; size: .; DNA: TGTGCCAGCAGCTTAGGCCGGGGCCGCTATGGCTACACCTTC; CDR3: CASSLGRGRYGYTF
D: TRBD2; V: TRBV6-1; J: TRBJ2-1; size: .; DNA: TGTGCCAGCAGTGGCAGGACTAGCGGGAGGTTTTACAATGAGCAGTTCTTC; CDR3: CASSGRTSGRFYNEQFF
D: .; V: TRBV11-2; J: TRBJ1-2; size: .; DNA: TGTGCCAGCAGCTCGGGGCAGGGCGGCTATGGCTACACCTTC; CDR3: CASSSGQGGYGYTF
D: TRBD2; V: TRBV18; J: TRBJ2-5; size: .; DNA: TGTGCCAGCTCCACCACGGGAGGCCAAGAGACCCAGTACTTC; CDR3: CASSTTGGQETQYF
D: .; V: TRBV30; J: TRBJ2-1; size: .; DNA: TGTGCCTGGAGTGTACACGGAAACAATGAGCAGTTCTTC; CDR3: CAWSVHGNNEQFF
D: .; V: TRBV5-1; J: TRBJ2-7; size: .; DNA: TGCGCCAGCAGCTTGAGGTCGAGAACCTACGAGCAGTACTTC; CDR3: CASSLRSRTYEQYF
D: .; V: TRBV19; J: TRBJ1-5; size: .; DNA: TGTGCCAGTAGTATCAGTAATAGGGATCCTCAGCCCCAGCATTTT; CDR3: CASSISNRDPQPQHF
D: TRBD1; V: TRBV27; J: TRBJ1-5; size: .; DNA: TGTGCCAGCAGTTCAAGGGCAGGGGGTAGCAATCAGCCCCAGCATTTT; CDR3: CASSSRAGGSNQPQHF
D: .; V: TRBV6-5; J: TRBJ2-7; size: .; DNA: TGTGCCAGCCGGGGGTCCTACGAGCAGTACTTC; CDR3: CASRGSYEQYF
D: .; V: TRBV15; J: TRBJ2-6; size: once; DNA: TGTGCCACCAGGCCGACCTCTGGGGCCAACGTCCTGACTTTC; CDR3: CATRPTSGANVLTF
D: .; V: TRBV10-3; J: TRBJ1-1; size: .; DNA: TGTGCCACCCTGGGGGACGCCTCGCCGGTGAACACTGAAGCTTTCTTT; CDR3: CATLGDASPVNTEAFF
D: TRBD2; V: TRBV28; J: TRBJ2-4; size: .; DNA: TGTGCCAGCGGACTTCCAGGACTAGCTCCCGGAAATGACATTCAGTACTTC; CDR3: CASGLPGLAPGNDIQYF
D: TRBD1; V: TRBV19; J: TRBJ1-2; size: .; DNA: TGTGCCAGTAGTATAGACACCGGGACAGGGAATGGCTACACCTTC; CDR3: CASSIDTGTGNGYTF
D: .; V: TRBV20-1; J: TRBJ2-1; size: .; DNA: TGCAGTGATAAGGGTTTCAATGAGCAGTTCTTC; CDR3: CSDKGFNEQFF
D: .; V: TRBV7-3; J: TRBJ2-1; size: .; DNA: TGTGCCAGCAGCCCGATGACGTTCAATGAGCAGTTCTTC; CDR3: CASSPMTFNEQFF
D: TRBD1; V: TRBV4-1; J: TRBJ1-5; size: .; DNA: TGCGCCAGCAGCCCACAGGGGAGAGGGCAGCCCCAGCATTTT; CDR3: CASSPQGRGQPQHF
D: .; V: TRBV11-3; J: TRBJ1-4; size: .; DNA: TGTGCCAGCAGCCAAGAACCCGACAGCCTGAGTAGGAATGAAAAACTGTTTTTT; CDR3: CASSQEPDSLSRNEKLFF
D: .; V: TRBV28; J: TRBJ1-2; size: .; DNA: TGTGCCAGCAGTAAAATGGGGGGGAACTATGGCTACACCTTC; CDR3: CASSKMGGNYGYTF
D: TRBD2; V: TRBV27; J: TRBJ2-7; size: .; DNA: TGTGCCAGCATTTTTACCCTAGCGGGAGGCCCCTACGAGCAGTACTTC; CDR3: CASIFTLAGGPYEQYF
D: TRBD2; V: TRBV28; J: TRBJ2-1; size: .; DNA: TGTGCCAGCAGTTCTCGGACTAGCGGCCACGAGCAGTTCTTC; CDR3: CASSSRTSGHEQFF
D: TRBD1; V: TRBV18; J: TRBJ2-7; size: .; DNA: TGTGCCAGCTCACCCCCAGGGGGCGTGTACGAGCAGTACTTC; CDR3: CASSPPGGVYEQYF
D: .; V: TRBV2; J: TRBJ2-7; size: .; DNA: TGTGCCAGCGGCACCCGGACAGTATTTTACGAGCAGTACTTC; CDR3: CASGTRTVFYEQYF
D: .; V: TRBV7-9; J: TRBJ2-7; size: .; DNA: TGTGCCAGCAGCTTAATGGGGGGCTCCTCCTACGAGCAGTACTTC; CDR3: CASSLMGGSSYEQYF
D: .; V: TRBV7-9; J: TRBJ1-1; size: .; DNA: TGTGCCAGCAGTATACAGGGAGGTTATAATGGGGCTTTCTTT; CDR3: CASSIQGGYNGAFF
D: .; V: TRBV27; J: TRBJ2-5; size: .; DNA: TGTGCCAGCAGTTTAAGTGGAGAGACCCAGTACTTC; CDR3: CASSLSGETQYF
D: .; V: TRBV28; J: TRBJ2-1; size: .; DNA: TGTGCCAGCAGTGCCCCAGGGCCCCGGGGAGTTGGGCAGTTCTTC; CDR3: CASSAPGPRGVGQFF
D: TRBD2; V: TRBV2; J: TRBJ2-5; size: .; DNA: TGTGCCAGCAGTGGGAGCGGGAGCGGGGAGACCCAGTACTTC; CDR3: CASSGSGSGETQYF
D: TRBD2; V: TRBV5-5; J: TRBJ2-7; size: .; DNA: TGTGCCAGCAGCTTCGGACTAGGAACTTACGAGCAGTACTTC; CDR3: CASSFGLGTYEQYF
D: .; V: TRBV7-3; J: TRBJ2-1; size: .; DNA: TGTGCCAGCAGCTTATCCGCGGTGGCGGGAACTAATGAGCAGTTCTTC; CDR3: CASSLSAVAGTNEQFF
D: TRBD1; V: TRBV19; J: TRBJ2-7; size: .; DNA: TGTGCCAGTAGTATTGGACAGGGTTTCTACGAGCAGTACTTC; CDR3: CASSIGQGFYEQYF
D: .; V: TRBV30; J: TRBJ1-6; size: .; DNA: TGTGCCTGGAGCTCTTGGAATAATTCACCCCTCCACTTT; CDR3: CAWSSWNNSPLHF
D: .; V: TRBV19; J: TRBJ2-7; size: .; DNA: TGTGCCAGTAGCGGCACACTCTCCAGCAACGAGCAGTACTTC; CDR3: CASSGTLSSNEQYF
D: .; V: TRBV29-1; J: TRBJ1-2; size: .; DNA: TGCAGCGTGGACTCCGGGGGCGGCTATGGCTACACCTTC; CDR3: CSVDSGGGYGYTF
D: TRBD1; V: TRBV5-1; J: TRBJ2-7; size: .; DNA: TGCGCCAGCAGCTTGGCCCTCCTATACAGGGGACGTCACTACGAGCAGTACTTC; CDR3: CASSLALLYRGRHYEQYF
D: .; V: TRBV5-1; J: TRBJ2-5; size: .; DNA: TGCGCCAGCAGCCAGAGACGGAACCAAGAGACCCAGTACTTC; CDR3: CASSQRRNQETQYF
D: TRBD2; V: TRBV5-1; J: TRBJ2-4; size: .; DNA: TGCGCCAGCAGCCCTAGTAGAGAGGCTAGCGGAAGAGGCATTCAGTACTTC; CDR3: CASSPSREASGRGIQYF
D: TRBD1; V: TRBV28; J: TRBJ1-2; size: .; DNA: TGTGCCAGCAGTCTCAGGGGGCGCGGGAGCGGCTACACCTTC; CDR3: CASSLRGRGSGYTF
D: .; V: TRBV6-6; J: TRBJ2-7; size: .; DNA: TGTGCCAGCAGTTACCGAACAGGAGCAAGGGAGCAGTACTTC; CDR3: CASSYRTGAREQYF
D: .; V: TRBV15; J: TRBJ2-3; size: .; DNA: TGTGCCACCAGCAGGGCGTACAGCACAGATACGCAGTATTTT; CDR3: CATSRAYSTDTQYF
D: .; V: TRBV27; J: TRBJ2-7; size: once; DNA: TGTGCCAGCAGTTTAACAAGAGACAGGGAGGGCGAGCAGTACTTC; CDR3: CASSLTRDREGEQYF
D: .; V: TRBV4-1; J: TRBJ2-3; size: .; DNA: TGCGCCAGCAGCCAAGAAGGGCTATTGTCAGATACGCAGTATTTT; CDR3: CASSQEGLLSDTQYF
D: .; V: TRBV9; J: TRBJ1-1; size: .; DNA: TGTGCCAGCAGCGGAGGAATGAACACTGAAGCTTTCTTT; CDR3: CASSGGMNTEAFF
D: .; V: TRBV18; J: TRBJ1-5; size: once; DNA: TGTGCCAGCTCACCAGCACAGAATCAGCCCCAGCATTTT; CDR3: CASSPAQNQPQHF